This T cell receptor beta chain was sequenced in a study of T cell responses to AZD1222 COVID-19 vaccine. General study points: Donors, mostly white British, included more females; clonal diversity was possibly underestimated.

Details on this clone: Its antigen is unknown.

This table comes from immunoSEQ multiplex PCR, and its TCRdb copy is limited to in-frame clones, with some not included. The sample includes 55,000 to 80,000 clones, 80% to 85% of them seen just once. Trimming pared 2 bases from V and 7 bases from J, leaving 4 bases between. This CDR3 comprises 12 residues. Germline V gene sequence: CDR1 SGHDT, CDR2 YYEEEE. The source is an adult in good health. Source: peripheral blood, taken on day 0 of AZD1222 vaccination. The J gene is TRBJ1-6, the V gene TRBV5-6, with unresolved D. This CDR3 reads CASSFMNSPLHF. The CDR3 coding sequence is TGTGCCAGCAGCTTCATGAATTCACCCCTCCACTTT.